Below, 5 T cell receptor beta chains from the same sample are listed, as sequenced in a study of vaccination and CD4 T cells after COVID-19. An Oncomine TCR Beta short-read assay was used to sequence the DNA from cultured CD4+ T cells. TCRdb reprocessed the PCR reads via MiXCR and lists one record per CDR3 protein. The sample holds approximately 9,000 distinct CDR3 sequences, about 66% seen once. Described treatment: roughly 11-day PBMC culture with coronavirus spike peptide pools or control peptides (ViraFEST assay). No antigen has been identified for these receptors. Material: CD4+ T cells from blood, cultured in vitro. The source of these receptors is a human donor who had recovered from COVID-19.

The genes are TRBV12-3 or TRBV12-4 and TRBJ1-2; D is undetermined. V shed 6 bases and J shed 3 bases, with 11 bases lying between them. The CDR3 length is 13 residues. CDR3 bases: TGTGCCAGCAGACCGGACCTCTACTATGGCTACACCTTC. Encoded protein: CASRPDLYYGYTF.

The V gene is TRBV20-1, the J gene TRBJ2-3; no clear D. Deletions cut 5 bases from V and 4 bases from J, with 10 bases between. The CDR3 runs to 12 residues. CDR1 and CDR2 (germline): DFQATT, SNEGSKA (reference sequence). CDR3 DNA: TGCAGTGCTCGGAGACGGTCAGATACGCAGTATTTT. It specifies CSARRRSDTQYF.

This clonotype was seen only a few times. The chain has TRBV19 and TRBJ1-2; D is possibly TRBD1 (5 bases). The CDR3 runs 13 residues. The germline gives CDR1 LNHDA, CDR2 SQIVND (reference sequence). Trimming removed 6 bases from V and 8 bases from J, with 16 bases in between. Written as DNA, the CDR3 is TGTGCCAGTAGACCCCCCGGGGGGAAGGGCTACACCTTC. Encoded protein: CASRPPGGKGYTF.

This clonotype has a single count. J is TRBJ1-3 and V is TRBV7-2, with TRBD1 as a possible D gene (5 bases). CDR1 is SGHTA, CDR2 FQGNSA, per germline. V lost 2 bases to trimming and J lost 8 bases, with 19 bases between them. This CDR3 comprises 16 residues. The CDR3 nucleotides read TGTGCCAGCAGCTTATCCGGGACGGGCTCGGGGGACACCATATATTTT. It is translated as CASSLSGTGSGDTIYF.

This rearrangement joins TRBV7-9 to TRBJ2-1; D ambiguous. The V gene lost 2 bases and the J gene lost 10 bases, with 9 bases spanning the gap. The CDR3 is 12 amino acids. From germline, CDR1 is SEHNR and CDR2 FQNEAQ (reference sequence). This CDR3 reads CASSLLRNEQFF. For the CDR3, the DNA is TGTGCCAGCAGCTTATTAAGGAACGAGCAGTTCTTC.